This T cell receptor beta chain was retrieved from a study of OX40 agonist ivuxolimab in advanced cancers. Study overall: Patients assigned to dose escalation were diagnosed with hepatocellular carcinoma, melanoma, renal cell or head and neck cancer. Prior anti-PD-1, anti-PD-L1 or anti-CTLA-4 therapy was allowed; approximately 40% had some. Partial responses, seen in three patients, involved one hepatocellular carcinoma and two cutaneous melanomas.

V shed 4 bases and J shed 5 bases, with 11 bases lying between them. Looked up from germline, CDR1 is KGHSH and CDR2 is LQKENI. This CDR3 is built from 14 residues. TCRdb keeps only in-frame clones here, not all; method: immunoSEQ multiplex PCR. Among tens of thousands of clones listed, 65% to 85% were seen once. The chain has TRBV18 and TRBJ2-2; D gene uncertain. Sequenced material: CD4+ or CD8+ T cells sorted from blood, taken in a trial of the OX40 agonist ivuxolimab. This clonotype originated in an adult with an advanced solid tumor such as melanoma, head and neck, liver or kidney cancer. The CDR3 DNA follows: TGTGCCAGCTCACTGCAGGAGTTGACCGGGGAGCTGTTTTTT. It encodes CASSLQELTGELFF.